Below, 13 T cell receptor beta chains from the same sample are listed, as sequenced in a study of control samples from healthy donors and cancer patients. Sequencing used immunoSEQ multiplex PCR; TCRdb keeps in-frame clones, though not all of them. The sample consists of 150,000 or so clones, around 94% of them appearing once. The sequenced material came from PBMCs. All receptors come from a man between 60 and 70 years old with colorectal cancer.

The V gene is TRBV4-2, the J gene TRBJ2-5, with 11 bases fitting TRBD2. Unmatched junction bases numbered 7, after V lost 5 bases and J lost 5 bases. The CDR3 sequence is 15 residues long. From germline, CDR1 is LGHNA and CDR2 YNFKEQ. The CDR3 reads CASSSLSGGAETQYF. The CDR3 DNA reads TGTGCCAGCAGCTCCCTTAGCGGGGGGGCCGAGACCCAGTACTTC.

The rearrangement uses TRBV4-1 and TRBJ1-2; maybe TRBD1 (5 bases). CDR1 is MGHRA and CDR2 is YSYEKL in the germline V gene. This CDR3 has 15 residues. The V and J ends lost 1 base and 4 bases respectively, with 13 bases between them. The CDR3 DNA follows: TGCGCCAGCAGCCAAGCGGCCAGGGAGGGCTATGGCTACACCTTC. Translation gives CASSQAAREGYGYTF.

The chain carries TRBV6-5 and TRBJ1-3, with D maybe TRBD1 (6 bases). This CDR3 is 15 amino acids long. V was clipped by 8 bases and J by 0 bases, with 14 bases between them. Looked up from germline, CDR1 is MNHEY and CDR2 is SVGAGI. The CDR3 region is CASRRDTDSGNTIYF. DNA of the CDR3: TGTGCCAGCCGCCGGGACACCGACTCTGGAAACACCATATATTTT.

This chain connects TRBV3-1 (or the pseudogene TRBV3-2) to TRBJ1-6; 7 nucleotides align to TRBD1. V was pared by 1 base and J by 9 bases, with 6 bases of the junction left unmatched. The CDR3 consists of 15 residues. The V gene's germline CDR1 is LGHDT and CDR2 YNNKEL (reference sequence). This CDR3 reads CASSQGTGVGSPLHF. CDR3 bases: TGTGCCAGCAGCCAAGGAACAGGGGTGGGTTCACCCCTCCACTTT.

The genes are TRBV11-3 and TRBJ2-3; 11 positions agree with TRBD2. Trimming cost V 5 bases and J 3 bases; bases outside gene matches: 7. This CDR3 has 16 residues. The V gene's germline CDR1 is SGHNT and CDR2 YENEEA. Here the CDR3 DNA reads TGTGCCAGCAGCCTGTTAGCGGGGGGGCCTACAGATACGCAGTATTTT. It yields the protein CASSLLAGGPTDTQYF.

V gene TRBV7-2 combines with J gene TRBJ2-2; D might be TRBD1 (7 bases). The germline V gene encodes CDR1 SGHTA and CDR2 FQGNSA. V lost 3 bases and J lost 3, with 14 bases in between. This CDR3 is 16 amino acids long. CDR3 sequence reads: CASSFKGGTDTGELFF. The CDR3 DNA sequence: TGTGCCAGCAGCTTCAAGGGCGGGACAGACACCGGGGAGCTGTTTTTT.

The chain combines TRBV18 with TRBJ2-7; perhaps TRBD2 as D (5 bases). Trimming stripped 3 bases from V and 3 bases from J, with 6 bases between. This CDR3 has 12 residues. The germline CDR1 and CDR2 sequences are KGHSH and LQKENI. CDR3 region: CASSPGLYEQYF. For the CDR3, the DNA is TGTGCCAGCTCACCCGGACTCTACGAGCAGTACTTC.

V is TRBV7-6 and J is TRBJ2-1, with 10 bases fitting TRBD2. V gave up 1 base and J gave up 4 bases; unmatched junction bases: 7. This CDR3 contains 17 residues. The germline CDR1 and CDR2 sequences are SGHVS and FNYEAQ. The CDR3 region has the DNA TGTGCCAGCAGCTTAGAGCGGGGGGGCCCAGGATACAATGAGCAGTTCTTC. It yields the protein CASSLERGGPGYNEQFF.

This chain links TRBV18 with TRBJ1-1; tentative D call: TRBD1 (5 bases). Trimming shortened V by 5 bases and J by 1 base, and 8 bases separated the two germline ends. Germline values: CDR1 KGHSH, CDR2 LQKENI. The CDR3 covers 13 residues. The CDR3 reads CASSGDENTEAFF. CDR3 in DNA: TGTGCCAGCTCAGGGGACGAGAACACTGAAGCTTTCTTT.

The chain is built from TRBV5-1 and TRBJ2-7; D possibly corresponds to TRBD1 (6 bases). V was clipped by 4 bases and J by 0 bases, with 17 bases between them. The CDR3 is made up of 16 amino acids. CDR1 and CDR2 from the germline V gene are SGHRS and YFSETQ. CDR3 nucleotides: TGCGCCAGCAGCGCCGGGGACACGTACAGCTCCTACGAGCAGTACTTC. Translated: CASSAGDTYSSYEQYF.

Written as DNA, the CDR3 is TGCAGCGGAGGACTAGCGGGGGATGCAGATACGCAGTATTTT. Its protein is CSGGLAGDADTQYF. The rearrangement joins TRBV29-1 to TRBJ2-3; 13 bases are shared with TRBD2. This CDR3 has 14 amino acids. Trimming cost V 7 bases and J 4 bases; bases outside gene matches: 5. Germline V gene sequence: CDR1 SQVTM, CDR2 ANQGSEA.

The chain joins TRBV19 to TRBJ1-2; D possibly corresponds to TRBD1 (5 bases). This CDR3 is built from 15 residues. CDR1 is LNHDA and CDR2 is SQIVND in the germline V gene (reference sequence). The V and J ends lost 4 bases and 2 bases respectively, with 14 bases between them. CDR3 coding DNA: TGTGCCAGTAGTACCGGGACTTTTTTGAACTATGGCTACACCTTC. This encodes CASSTGTFLNYGYTF.

V usage is TRBV10-3 and J usage is TRBJ2-7; D not certain. The CDR3 loop spans 15 amino acids. Trimming left V 2 bases short and J 4 bases short, with 15 bases between. Germline loops: CDR1 ENHRY, CDR2 SYGVKD. CDR3 DNA sequence: TGTGCCATCAGTGAGGATAGTCCATACCAGTACGAGCAGTACTTC. As protein: CAISEDSPYQYEQYF.